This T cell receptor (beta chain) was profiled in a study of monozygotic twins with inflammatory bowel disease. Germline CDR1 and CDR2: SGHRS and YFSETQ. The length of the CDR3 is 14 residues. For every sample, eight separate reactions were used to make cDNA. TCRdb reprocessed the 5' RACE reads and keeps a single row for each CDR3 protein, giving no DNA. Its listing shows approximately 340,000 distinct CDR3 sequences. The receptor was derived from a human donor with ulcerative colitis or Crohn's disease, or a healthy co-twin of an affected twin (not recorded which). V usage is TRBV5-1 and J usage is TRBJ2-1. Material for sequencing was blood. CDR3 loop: CASSLETTYNEQFF.